Listed below are T cell receptor beta chains from one sample, sequenced in a study of a mutant IDH1 vaccine in newly diagnosed glioma. The protocol was immunoSEQ multiplex PCR, while the TCRdb copy is restricted to in-frame clones and leaves out a portion. The sample yields around 56,000 clones, approximately 81% seen once. These receptors are not linked to any known antigen. The sample here was PBMCs, taken from a glioma patient whose treatment included an IDH1 peptide vaccine. The source of these receptors is a man aged 25-45 years with glioma. CDR3s include the opening cysteine and the closing phenylalanine or tryptophan. A D gene is named only where the DNA matches it firmly. Size is omitted from some rows. Given values are once, few, many or a class for expanded clones.

d_gene: .; v_gene: TRBV7-8; abundance: .; j_gene: TRBJ2-7; CDR3aa: CASSLDGSGAYEQYF; CDR3nt: TGTGCCAGCAGCTTAGACGGGTCAGGGGCCTACGAGCAGTACTTC
d_gene: .; v_gene: TRBV9; abundance: .; j_gene: TRBJ1-1; CDR3aa: CASSPITGGTEAFF; CDR3nt: TGTGCCAGCAGCCCAATAACCGGGGGCACTGAAGCTTTCTTT
d_gene: TRBD1; v_gene: TRBV5-6; abundance: few; j_gene: TRBJ1-5; CDR3aa: CASSLTGAGQPQHF; CDR3nt: TGTGCCAGCAGCTTGACAGGGGCGGGTCAGCCCCAGCATTTT
d_gene: .; v_gene: TRBV5-4; abundance: .; j_gene: TRBJ2-5; CDR3aa: CASSRDYQETQYF; CDR3nt: TGTGCCAGCAGCCGGGACTACCAAGAGACCCAGTACTTC
d_gene: .; v_gene: TRBV10-3; abundance: few; j_gene: TRBJ1-1; CDR3aa: CAISFGQSQDTEAFF; CDR3nt: TGTGCCATCAGTTTTGGACAGTCGCAGGACACTGAAGCTTTCTTT
d_gene: .; v_gene: TRBV6-5; abundance: .; j_gene: TRBJ1-1; CDR3aa: CASSSREGYEAFF; CDR3nt: TGTGCCAGCAGTTCCCGAGAGGGTTATGAAGCTTTCTTT
d_gene: TRBD1; v_gene: TRBV19; abundance: .; j_gene: TRBJ1-2; CDR3aa: CASTPGGAGQGSNTF; CDR3nt: TGTGCCAGTACCCCCGGGGGGGCCGGACAGGGATCAAACACCTTC
d_gene: TRBD1; v_gene: TRBV13; abundance: once; j_gene: TRBJ1-2; CDR3aa: CASSSALGQGALLYGYTF; CDR3nt: TGTGCCAGCAGCTCAGCCCTCGGACAGGGGGCGCTTCTCTATGGCTACACCTTC
d_gene: TRBD1; v_gene: TRBV19; abundance: .; j_gene: TRBJ2-5; CDR3aa: CASAGTGGETQYF; CDR3nt: TGTGCCAGTGCCGGGACAGGGGGGGAGACCCAGTACTTC
d_gene: TRBD1; v_gene: TRBV14; abundance: .; j_gene: TRBJ2-5; CDR3aa: CASSQEARTGEETQYF; CDR3nt: TGTGCCAGCAGCCAAGAGGCCCGGACAGGGGAGGAGACCCAGTACTTC
d_gene: .; v_gene: TRBV5-1; abundance: .; j_gene: TRBJ2-5; CDR3aa: CASSFGSWETQYF; CDR3nt: TGCGCCAGCAGCTTTGGATCTTGGGAGACCCAGTACTTC
d_gene: .; v_gene: TRBV19; abundance: few; j_gene: TRBJ1-6; CDR3aa: CASSIDASSPLHF; CDR3nt: TGTGCCAGTAGTATAGATGCGTCTTCACCCCTCCACTTT
d_gene: .; v_gene: TRBV6-1; abundance: .; j_gene: TRBJ2-7; CDR3aa: CAISQGRSSYEQYF; CDR3nt: TGTGCCATCTCCCAGGGAAGGAGCTCCTACGAGCAGTACTTC
d_gene: .; v_gene: TRBV29-1; abundance: .; j_gene: TRBJ2-5; CDR3aa: CSVVDGGAETQYF; CDR3nt: TGCAGCGTTGTCGACGGGGGCGCGGAGACCCAGTACTTC
d_gene: .; v_gene: TRBV19; abundance: once; j_gene: TRBJ1-2; CDR3aa: CASSTGRSIFSYGYTF; CDR3nt: TGTGCCAGTAGTACGGGACGGAGTATTTTTAGCTATGGCTACACCTTC
d_gene: TRBD2; v_gene: TRBV5-1; abundance: .; j_gene: TRBJ2-3; CDR3aa: CASSPDGTSGGSTDTQYF; CDR3nt: TGCGCCAGCAGCCCTGACGGAACTAGCGGGGGAAGCACAGATACGCAGTATTTT
d_gene: TRBD2; v_gene: TRBV19; abundance: .; j_gene: TRBJ2-3; CDR3aa: CASSIGLAGVADTQYF; CDR3nt: TGTGCCAGTAGTATTGGACTAGCGGGGGTGGCAGATACGCAGTATTTT
d_gene: .; v_gene: TRBV19; abundance: few; j_gene: TRBJ1-1; CDR3aa: CASSPRVGNTEAFF; CDR3nt: TGTGCCAGTAGTCCCAGGGTCGGCAACACTGAAGCTTTCTTT
d_gene: .; v_gene: TRBV5-1; abundance: .; j_gene: TRBJ2-2; CDR3aa: CASSLVSGVTGELFF; CDR3nt: TGCGCCAGCAGCTTGGTCTCGGGGGTGACCGGGGAGCTGTTTTTT
d_gene: .; v_gene: TRBV4-2; abundance: few; j_gene: TRBJ1-6; CDR3aa: CASSQQWTVYNSPLHF; CDR3nt: TGTGCCAGCAGCCAACAATGGACAGTCTATAATTCACCCCTCCACTTT
d_gene: .; v_gene: TRBV27; abundance: .; j_gene: TRBJ2-7; CDR3aa: CASSVDISYEQYF; CDR3nt: TGTGCCAGCAGCGTGGACATCTCCTACGAGCAGTACTTC
d_gene: .; v_gene: TRBV6-1; abundance: .; j_gene: TRBJ1-1; CDR3aa: CASVDAFRTEAFF; CDR3nt: TGTGCCAGTGTCGACGCATTTAGGACTGAAGCTTTCTTT
d_gene: TRBD1; v_gene: TRBV2; abundance: few; j_gene: TRBJ1-6; CDR3aa: CASSEIDRGRSPLHF; CDR3nt: TGTGCCAGCAGTGAGATAGACAGGGGACGTTCACCCCTCCACTTT
d_gene: TRBD1; v_gene: TRBV19; abundance: .; j_gene: TRBJ2-1; CDR3aa: CASSPEKIPGQEQFF; CDR3nt: TGTGCCAGTAGTCCCGAAAAGATTCCGGGACAGGAGCAGTTCTTC
d_gene: .; v_gene: TRBV2; abundance: few; j_gene: TRBJ2-7; CDR3aa: CASIESLSYEQYF; CDR3nt: TGTGCCAGCATCGAGTCCCTTAGCTACGAGCAGTACTTC
d_gene: .; v_gene: TRBV6-6; abundance: .; j_gene: TRBJ1-1; CDR3aa: CASSSYGGAFF; CDR3nt: TGTGCCAGCAGTTCTTATGGGGGAGCTTTCTTT
d_gene: .; v_gene: TRBV2; abundance: .; j_gene: TRBJ2-6; CDR3aa: CATSGSLLSGANVLTF; CDR3nt: TGTGCCACCTCGGGGTCCCTCCTCTCTGGGGCCAACGTCCTGACTTTC
d_gene: .; v_gene: TRBV11-2; abundance: .; j_gene: TRBJ2-5; CDR3aa: CASSEVWGTQYF; CDR3nt: TGTGCCAGCAGCGAGGTCTGGGGGACCCAGTACTTC
d_gene: .; v_gene: TRBV5-1; abundance: .; j_gene: TRBJ2-7; CDR3aa: CASSLESYEQYF; CDR3nt: TGCGCCAGCAGCTTGGAGTCATACGAGCAGTACTTC
d_gene: .; v_gene: TRBV4-1; abundance: .; j_gene: TRBJ2-7; CDR3aa: CASSSAPKGKDYEQYF; CDR3nt: TGCGCCAGCAGCAGCGCGCCCAAGGGGAAGGACTACGAGCAGTACTTC
d_gene: TRBD2; v_gene: TRBV7-2; abundance: .; j_gene: TRBJ2-3; CDR3aa: CASSLSGGSTDTQYF; CDR3nt: TGTGCCAGCAGCTTGAGCGGGGGAAGCACAGATACGCAGTATTTT